The 13 T cell receptor beta chains below all came from one sample that was sequenced in a study of blood T cell repertoires in COVID-19. Sequencing was performed with immunoSEQ multiplex PCR; in TCRdb, only in-frame clones are kept and a portion is missing. The sample yields roughly 55,000 clones, almost 80% seen once. Sequencing was carried out using peripheral blood. The receptors stem from a man in his sixties with acute or convalescent COVID-19.

The genes are TRBV27 and TRBJ2-7; possibly TRBD2 for D (5 bases). The germline V and J ends were trimmed by 0 bases and 7 bases, with 19 bases remaining between them. The CDR3 spans 16 residues. CDR1 and CDR2 from the germline V gene are MNHEY and SMNVEV (reference sequence). Here the CDR3 DNA reads TGTGCCAGCAGTTTATCAACGGGCTCCCCATGGAGGGAGCAGTACTTC. Translation: CASSLSTGSPWREQYF.

The chain links TRBV18 to TRBJ2-7; 8 bases agree with TRBD1. CDR3 length equals 16 residues. Germline values: CDR1 KGHSH, CDR2 LQKENI. V shed 2 bases, J shed 3 bases, and the junction held 9 bases outside the gene matches. CDR3 sequence reads: CASSPESGGLFYEQYF. CDR3 coding DNA: TGTGCCAGCTCACCAGAATCAGGGGGCCTGTTCTACGAGCAGTACTTC.

This rearrangement joins TRBV9 to TRBJ1-3; D is ambiguous. Trimming took 4 bases from V and 0 from J, leaving 14 bases between them. Germline-derived CDR1 and CDR2 are SGDLS and YYNGEE. This CDR3 comprises 16 residues. The CDR3 sequence is CASSPSLESSGNTIYF. The CDR3 region has the DNA TGTGCCAGCAGCCCGAGCTTAGAAAGCTCTGGAAACACCATATATTTT.

CDR3 sequence: CASSQGGARETQYF. CDR3 nucleotides: TGTGCCAGCAGTCAAGGGGGCGCGAGGGAGACCCAGTACTTC. The chain couples TRBV27 to TRBJ2-5, with 7 bases that match TRBD1. The junction had 8 bases not matched to a gene; V was cut back by 5 bases and J by 5 bases. Germline V lookup: CDR1 MNHEY, CDR2 SMNVEV (reference sequence). The CDR3 has 14 amino acids.

This clone has a single count. The chain recombines TRBV5-4 with TRBJ1-1; D uncertain. The CDR3 sequence is 14 residues long. Trimming cost V 4 bases and J 7 bases, with 17 bases left between them. Germline V gene sequence: CDR1 SGHNT, CDR2 YYREEE (reference sequence). The CDR3 nucleotides are TGTGCCAGCAGCCCCCTCCGGGAAGCCAATGAAGCTTTCTTT. This codes for CASSPLREANEAFF.

V and J are TRBV11-2 and TRBJ1-2; perhaps TRBD1 as D (6 bases). The CDR3 is made up of 15 amino acids. V lost 0 bases, J lost 5 bases, and 13 bases lay in between. Germline V gives CDR1 SGHAT, CDR2 FQNNGV. CDR3 sequence: CASSLDHRGGYGYTF. CDR3 sequence (DNA): TGTGCCAGCAGCTTAGACCATAGAGGGGGATATGGCTACACCTTC.

Comment on this clone: One end of the junction does not line up with germline, which may come from a read error. This chain joins TRBV5-1 and TRBJ1-3; tentatively, D is TRBD1 (6 bases). Germline V gives CDR1 SGHRS, CDR2 YFSETQ. The CDR3 has 15 residues. In nucleotides, the CDR3 is TGCGCCAGCAGCTTGCTTCTCGGTAAGGACCGACAGGAACATTTT. This gives the protein CASSLLLGKDRQEHF.

The gene calls are TRBV23-1 and TRBJ2-1; 8 bases agree with TRBD1. TRBV23-1 is classed as an ORF, of uncertain function. The CDR3 loop spans 20 amino acids. V shed 4 bases and J 0 bases; nucleotides not matched to a gene: 17. Here the CDR3 DNA reads TGCGCCAGCAGTCCTTCGGGGACAGGATTTCATGGGTTCTCCTACAATGAGCAGTTCTTC. This encodes CASSPSGTGFHGFSYNEQFF.

This chain links TRBV7-2 with TRBJ2-7, with a weak D call TRBD2 (5 bases). The V gene lost 1 base and the J gene lost 2 bases, with 12 bases spanning the gap. This CDR3 contains 15 residues. CDR1 is SGHTA, CDR2 FQGNSA, per germline. DNA for the CDR3: TGTGCCAGCAGCTTAGTTTCGAGGGAAACCTACGAGCAGTACTTC. It yields the protein CASSLVSRETYEQYF.

This chain joins TRBV7-2 and TRBJ2-3; unclear D gene. Germline V gives CDR1 SGHTA, CDR2 FQGNSA. CDR3 size: 13 residues. V lost 6 bases, J lost 3 bases, and 10 bases lay in between. The CDR3 DNA sequence: TGTGCCAGCAGAAGGAGTTTGACAGATACGCAGTATTTT. It is translated as CASRRSLTDTQYF.

The rearrangement links TRBV7-2 to TRBJ1-1; 7 nucleotides agree with TRBD1. The CDR3 consists of 13 residues. V gave up 3 bases and J gave up 6 bases; unmatched junction bases: 4. The V gene's germline CDR1 is SGHTA and CDR2 FQGNSA. The CDR3 is CASSFTGVPEAFF. The CDR3 region has the DNA TGTGCCAGCAGCTTTACAGGGGTACCTGAAGCTTTCTTT. Based on the CDR3 plus reference TRBV7-2 and TRBJ1-1, the full variable domain is GAGVSQSPSNKVTEKGKDVELRCDPISGHTALYWYRQSLGQGLEFLIYFQGNSAPDKSGLPSDRFSAERTGGSVSTLTIQRTQQEDSAVYLCASSFTGVPEAFFGQGTRLTVV.

This clone has just a few counts. The rearrangement uses TRBV28 and TRBJ1-2; the match to TRBD1 covers 7 bases. CDR3 length: 15 residues. V was pared by 5 bases and J by 4 bases, with 10 bases of the junction left unmatched. Germline values: CDR1 MDHEN, CDR2 SYDVKM. For the CDR3, the DNA is TGTGCCAGCAGTCCCCTTGACAGGGAAGTCTATGGCTACACCTTC. It is translated as CASSPLDREVYGYTF.

The V gene is TRBV18, the J gene TRBJ1-3; 9 bases agree with TRBD1. The germline V gene has CDR1 KGHSH and CDR2 LQKENI. The CDR3 loop spans 16 amino acids. The V and J ends lost 6 bases and 3 bases, in that order; junction bases with no gene match: 9. CDR3 sequence reads: CASSPSQGANGNTIYF. CDR3 in DNA: TGTGCCAGCTCTCCATCACAGGGGGCTAATGGAAACACCATATATTTT.